This TCR beta chain is from a study of blood T cells in healthy people across ages. General study points: There was no known CMV status for donors, so expanded clonotype changes were possibly confounded. Age advanced and TCR beta diversity per million T cells fell, roughly linearly.

Primed by a sample-barcoded 5' primer and a J-beta primer mix, a second PCR proceeded for 7 to 11 cycles. TCRdb re-called the 5' RACE reads through MiXCR, storing one row per CDR3 protein. This table holds approximately 880,000 distinct CDR3 sequences, 48% found once. With respect to this clonotype: Its specificity is not known.

V gave up 3 bases and J gave up 4 bases; unmatched junction bases: 2. The CDR3 runs 15 residues. Germline V gene sequence: CDR1 SNHLY, CDR2 FYNNEI. Collection of 8.5 to 10 milliliters of peripheral blood was performed for each donor. Isolation yielded PBMCs, at least 7 million per sample, in every case. This TCR derives from a man aged 25 to 40 in good health. The chain combines TRBV2 with TRBJ2-2; 10 positions agree with TRBD1. Sequenced: blood. Here the CDR3 DNA reads TGTGCCAGCAGTGAGGGACAGGGGCCCACCGGGGAGCTGTTTTTT. Protein sequence: CASSEGQGPTGELFF. Variable domain in full (rest from reference TRBV2 and TRBJ2-2): EPEVTQTPSHQVTQMGQEVILRCVPISNHLYFYWYRQILGQKVEFLVSFYNNEISEKSEIFDDQFSVERPDGSNFTLKIRSTKLEDSAMYFCASSEGQGPTGELFFGEGSRLTVL.